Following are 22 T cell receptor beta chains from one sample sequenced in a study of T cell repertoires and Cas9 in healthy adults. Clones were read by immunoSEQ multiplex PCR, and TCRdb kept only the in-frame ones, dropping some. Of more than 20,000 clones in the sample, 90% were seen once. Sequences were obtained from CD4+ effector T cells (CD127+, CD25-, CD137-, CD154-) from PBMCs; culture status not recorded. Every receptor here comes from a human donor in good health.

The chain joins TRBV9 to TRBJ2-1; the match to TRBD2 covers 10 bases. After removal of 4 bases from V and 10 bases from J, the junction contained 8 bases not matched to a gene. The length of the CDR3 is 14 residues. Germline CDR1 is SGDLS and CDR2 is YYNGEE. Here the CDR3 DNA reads TGTGCCAGCAGCCCCCACTTACTAGCGGGGGAGCAGTTCTTC. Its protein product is CASSPHLLAGEQFF.

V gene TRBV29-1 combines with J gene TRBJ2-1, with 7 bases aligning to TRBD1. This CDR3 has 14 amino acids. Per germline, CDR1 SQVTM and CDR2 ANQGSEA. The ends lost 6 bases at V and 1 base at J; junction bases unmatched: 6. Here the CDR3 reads CSVTQTGSYNEQFF. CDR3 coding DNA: TGCAGCGTGACCCAGACAGGGTCCTACAATGAGCAGTTCTTC.

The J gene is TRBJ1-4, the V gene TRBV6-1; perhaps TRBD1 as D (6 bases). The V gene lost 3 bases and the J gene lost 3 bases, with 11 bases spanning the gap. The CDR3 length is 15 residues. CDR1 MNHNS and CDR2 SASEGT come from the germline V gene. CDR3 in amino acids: CASSEPGASNEKLFF. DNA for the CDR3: TGTGCCAGCAGTGAGCCAGGGGCCTCTAATGAAAAACTGTTTTTT.

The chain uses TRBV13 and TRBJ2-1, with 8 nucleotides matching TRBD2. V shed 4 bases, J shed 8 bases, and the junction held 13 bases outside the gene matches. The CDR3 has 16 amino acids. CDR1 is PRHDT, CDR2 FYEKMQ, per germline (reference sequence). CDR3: CASSSGAGAPMDEQFF. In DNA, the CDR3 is TGTGCCAGCAGCTCCGGAGCGGGGGCACCGATGGATGAGCAGTTCTTC.

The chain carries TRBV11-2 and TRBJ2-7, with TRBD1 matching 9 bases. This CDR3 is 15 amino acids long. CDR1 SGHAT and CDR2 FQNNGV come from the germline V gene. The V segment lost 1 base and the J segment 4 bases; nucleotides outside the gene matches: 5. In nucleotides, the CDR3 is TGTGCCAGCAGCTTAGTACAGGGGGCGCTGTACGAGCAGTACTTC. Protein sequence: CASSLVQGALYEQYF.

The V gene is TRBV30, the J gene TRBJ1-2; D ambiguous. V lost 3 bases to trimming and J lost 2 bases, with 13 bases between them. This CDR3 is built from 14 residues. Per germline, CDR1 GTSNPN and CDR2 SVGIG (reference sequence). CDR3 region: CAWRGSDPNYGYTF. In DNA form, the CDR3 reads TGTGCCTGGAGAGGTAGTGACCCAAACTATGGCTACACCTTC.

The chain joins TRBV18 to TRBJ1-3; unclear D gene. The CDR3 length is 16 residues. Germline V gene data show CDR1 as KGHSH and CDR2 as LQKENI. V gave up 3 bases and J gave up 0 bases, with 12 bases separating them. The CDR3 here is CASSPVEGLSGNTIYF. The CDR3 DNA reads TGTGCCAGCTCACCTGTAGAGGGTCTCTCTGGAAACACCATATATTTT.

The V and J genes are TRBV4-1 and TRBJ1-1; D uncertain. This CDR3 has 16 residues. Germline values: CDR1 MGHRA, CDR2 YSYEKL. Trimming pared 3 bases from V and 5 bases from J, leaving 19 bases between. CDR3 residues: CASSHSPPGGRTEAFF. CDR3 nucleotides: TGCGCCAGCAGCCATAGTCCTCCGGGTGGACGGACTGAAGCTTTCTTT.

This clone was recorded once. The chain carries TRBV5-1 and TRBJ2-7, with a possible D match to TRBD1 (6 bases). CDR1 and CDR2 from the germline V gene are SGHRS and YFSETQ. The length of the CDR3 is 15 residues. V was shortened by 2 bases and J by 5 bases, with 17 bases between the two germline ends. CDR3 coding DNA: TGCGCCAGCAGCTTTAGTCAGGGGAGTTTCCACGAGCAGTACTTC. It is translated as CASSFSQGSFHEQYF.

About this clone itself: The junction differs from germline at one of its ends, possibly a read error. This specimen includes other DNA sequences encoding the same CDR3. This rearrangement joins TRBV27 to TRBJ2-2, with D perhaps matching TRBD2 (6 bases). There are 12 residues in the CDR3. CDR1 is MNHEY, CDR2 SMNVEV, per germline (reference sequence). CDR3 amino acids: CASSLRGGELFF. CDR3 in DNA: TGTGCTAGCAGTTTGCGGGGCGGGGAGCTGTTTTTT.

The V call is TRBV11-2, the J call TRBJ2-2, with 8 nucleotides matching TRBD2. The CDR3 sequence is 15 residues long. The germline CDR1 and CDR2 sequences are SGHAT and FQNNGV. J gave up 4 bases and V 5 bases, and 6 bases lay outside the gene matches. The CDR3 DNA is TGTGCCAGCAGCAAAACGGGGGGGCCCACCGGGGAGCTGTTTTTT. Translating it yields CASSKTGGPTGELFF.

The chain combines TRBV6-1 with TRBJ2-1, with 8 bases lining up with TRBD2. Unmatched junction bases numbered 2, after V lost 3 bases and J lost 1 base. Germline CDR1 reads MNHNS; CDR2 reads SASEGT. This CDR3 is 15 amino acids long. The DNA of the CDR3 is TGTGCCAGCAGTGACACTAGCGGTTCCTACAATGAGCAGTTCTTC. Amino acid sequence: CASSDTSGSYNEQFF.

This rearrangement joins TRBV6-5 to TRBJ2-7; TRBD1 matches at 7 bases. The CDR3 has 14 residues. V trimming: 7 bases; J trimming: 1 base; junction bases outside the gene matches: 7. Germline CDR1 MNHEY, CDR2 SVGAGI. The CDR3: CASKGTGVSYEQYF. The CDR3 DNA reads TGTGCCAGCAAAGGTACAGGGGTTTCCTACGAGCAGTACTTC.

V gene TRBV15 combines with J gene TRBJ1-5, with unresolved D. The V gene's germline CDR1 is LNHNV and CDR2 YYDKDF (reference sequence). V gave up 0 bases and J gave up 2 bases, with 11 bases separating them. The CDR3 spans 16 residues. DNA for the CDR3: TGTGCCACCAGCAGAGATCTGGTTGTTCGCAATCAGCCCCAGCATTTT. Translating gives CATSRDLVVRNQPQHF.

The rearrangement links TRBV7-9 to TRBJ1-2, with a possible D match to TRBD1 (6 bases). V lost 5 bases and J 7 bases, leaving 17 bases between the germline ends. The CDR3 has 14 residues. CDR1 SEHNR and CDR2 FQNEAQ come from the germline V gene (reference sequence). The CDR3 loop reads CASSLGGAQTGYTF. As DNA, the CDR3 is TGTGCCAGCAGCCTAGGGGGGGCTCAAACTGGCTACACCTTC.

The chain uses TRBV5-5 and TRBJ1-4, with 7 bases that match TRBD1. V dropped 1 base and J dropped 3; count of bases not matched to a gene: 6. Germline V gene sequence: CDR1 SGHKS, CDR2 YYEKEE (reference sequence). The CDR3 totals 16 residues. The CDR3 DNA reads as TGTGCCAGCAGCTTGCAGGGGGGGCACTCTAATGAAAAACTGTTTTTT. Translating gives CASSLQGGHSNEKLFF. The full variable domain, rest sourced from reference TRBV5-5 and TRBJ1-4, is DAGVTQSPTHLIKTRGQQVTLRCSPISGHKSVSWYQQVLGQGPQFIFQYYEKEERGRGNFPDRFSARQFPNYSSELNVNALLLGDSALYLCASSLQGGHSNEKLFFGSGTQLSVL.

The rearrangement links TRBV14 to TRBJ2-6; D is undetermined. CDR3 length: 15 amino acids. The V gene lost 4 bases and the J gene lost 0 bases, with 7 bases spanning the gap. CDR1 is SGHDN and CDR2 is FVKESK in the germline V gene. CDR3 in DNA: TGTGCCAGCAGCCCCCAACTCTCTGGGGCCAACGTCCTGACTTTC. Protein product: CASSPQLSGANVLTF.

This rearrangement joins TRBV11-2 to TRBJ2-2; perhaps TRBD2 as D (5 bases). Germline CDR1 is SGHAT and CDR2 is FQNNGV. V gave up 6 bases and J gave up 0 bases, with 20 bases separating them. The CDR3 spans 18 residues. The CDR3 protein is CASRRGTRVVANTGELFF. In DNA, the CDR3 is TGTGCCAGCAGGCGCGGAACGAGGGTGGTTGCGAACACCGGGGAGCTGTTTTTT.

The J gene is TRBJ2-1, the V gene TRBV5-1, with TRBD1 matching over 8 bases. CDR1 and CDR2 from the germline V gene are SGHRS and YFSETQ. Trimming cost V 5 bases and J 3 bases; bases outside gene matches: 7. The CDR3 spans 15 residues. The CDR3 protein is CASSSTGGNYNEQFF. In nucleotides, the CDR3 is TGCGCCAGCAGTTCAACAGGGGGGAACTACAATGAGCAGTTCTTC. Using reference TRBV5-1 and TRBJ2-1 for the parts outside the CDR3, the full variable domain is KAGVTQTPRYLIKTRGQQVTLSCSPISGHRSVSWYQQTPGQGLQFLFEYFSETQRNKGNFPGRFSGRQFSNSRSEMNVSTLELGDSALYLCASSSTGGNYNEQFFGPGTRLTVL.

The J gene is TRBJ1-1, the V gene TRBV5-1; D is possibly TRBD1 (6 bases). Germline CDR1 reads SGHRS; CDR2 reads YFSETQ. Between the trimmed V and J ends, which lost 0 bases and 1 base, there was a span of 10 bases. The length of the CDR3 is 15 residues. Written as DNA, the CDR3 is TGCGCCAGCAGCTTGGACAGGGCACGGAACACTGAAGCTTTCTTT. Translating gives CASSLDRARNTEAFF.

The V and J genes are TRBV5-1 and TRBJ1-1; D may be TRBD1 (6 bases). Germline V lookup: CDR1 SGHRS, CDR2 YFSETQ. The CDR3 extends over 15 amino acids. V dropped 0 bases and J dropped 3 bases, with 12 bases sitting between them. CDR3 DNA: TGCGCCAGCAGCTTGGGAACAGGGTCCCACACTGAAGCTTTCTTT. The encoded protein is CASSLGTGSHTEAFF.

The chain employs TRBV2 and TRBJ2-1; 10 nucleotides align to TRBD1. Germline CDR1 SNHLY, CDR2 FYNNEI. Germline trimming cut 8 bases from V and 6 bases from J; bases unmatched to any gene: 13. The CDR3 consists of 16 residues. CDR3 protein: CASGVKRTGGVNEQFF. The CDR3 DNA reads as TGTGCCAGCGGGGTAAAAAGGACAGGGGGTGTCAATGAGCAGTTCTTC.